The source of this T cell receptor beta chain is a study of cytomegalovirus exposure and HLA in healthy donors. On the study more broadly: Of all 400 or so donors who were genotyped, 75% to 85% belonged to the Caucasian-associated ancestry cluster. Study-wide results and caveats: According to an earlier analysis, most TCR beta V segments yielded productive rearrangements about 90% or about 30% of the time.

This CDR3 has 16 residues. The trim removed 3 bases at V and 1 base at J, leaving 8 bases unmatched. Germline CDR1 and CDR2: LNHDA and SQIVND (reference sequence). PCR primers comprised 60 Vbeta and 13 Jbeta primers. TCRdb's copy holds only in-frame clones and misses some; the assay was immunoSEQ multiplex PCR. This sample's table has roughly 140,000 clones. A remark on this clone: Its antigen is not known.

This TCR was sampled from a man between 40 and 49 years old in good health and CMV-seronegative. Sequenced material: PBMCs. The chain recombines TRBV19 with TRBJ1-1, with TRBD1 matching 7 bases. CDR3 sequence (DNA): TGTGCCAGTAGTATGGGCGACAGGGTCAAGAACACTGAAGCTTTCTTT. This translates into CASSMGDRVKNTEAFF.